The 28 T cell receptor beta chains below all came from one sample that was sequenced in a study of breast tumors, draining lymph nodes, adjacent tissues. Samples came from axillary lymph nodes draining the breast cancer. A single record per CDR3 protein comes from TCRdb applying MiXCR to the multiplex PCR reads. This sample has about 130,000 distinct CDR3 sequences, with 20% found just once. Specimen: axillary lymph node tissue. Receptor source: a female donor with breast cancer. Some clones in this sample may be carry-over from other donors' samples.

This clonotype was counted many times. The rearrangement joins TRBV7-8 to TRBJ2-7; TRBD1 is a possible D gene (6 bases). Germline assignment: CDR1 SGHVS and CDR2 FQNEAQ. This CDR3 contains 14 residues. Trimming pared 3 bases from V and 3 bases from J, leaving 12 bases between. CDR3 sequence (DNA): TGTGCCAGCAGCTTGCGGACAGAACTCTACGAGCAGTACTTC. It translates to CASSLRTELYEQYF.

This clonotype was picked up many times. The gene calls are TRBV20-1 and TRBJ2-1; D is perhaps TRBD1 (6 bases). Germline lookup yields CDR1 DFQATT and CDR2 SNEGSKA (reference sequence). The CDR3 covers 15 residues. V was pared by 3 bases and J by 1 base, with 13 bases between. The CDR3 sequence is CSARTTGRSYNEQFF. In DNA form, the CDR3 reads TGCAGTGCTAGGACTACAGGGAGATCCTACAATGAGCAGTTCTTC.

The table lists this clonotype with a few counts. The chain links TRBV5-8 to TRBJ2-5; 7 nucleotides match TRBD1. CDR1 is SGHTS and CDR2 is YDEGEE in the germline V gene. Trimming at V came to 5 bases and at J to 8 bases, leaving 15 bases not matched to a gene. CDR3 length: 15 residues. The CDR3 sequence: CASSSTGPGRYTQYF. CDR3 in DNA: TGTGCCAGCAGTTCGACAGGGCCCGGTCGGTATACCCAGTACTTC.

Concerning this clonotype: A read error is possible here, since a much larger clone lies one base away. J is TRBJ2-3 and V is TRBV27; TRBD1 agrees at 7 bases. Trimming cost V 5 bases and J 4 bases; bases outside gene matches: 6. This CDR3 contains 14 residues. Germline-derived CDR1 and CDR2 are MNHEY and SMNVEV (reference sequence). The CDR3 is CASSPGQRADTQYF. The CDR3 nucleotides are TGTGCCAGCAGTCCGGGACAGAGGGCAGATACGCAGTATTTT.

The sample holds one count of this clonotype. It may be a read error: a sequence one base away is much more abundant. The CDR3 nucleotides are TGCAGTTTAGGCCGAGGGGAGCCCCAGCATTTT. Protein: CSLGRGEPQHF. The genes are TRBV20-1 and TRBJ1-5, with D perhaps matching TRBD1 (5 bases). The CDR3 sequence is 11 residues long. V was trimmed by 8 bases and J by 8 bases, leaving 13 bases between them. Per germline, CDR1 DFQATT and CDR2 SNEGSKA (reference sequence).

With regard to this clonotype: A much larger clonotype is one base distant, so this may be a read error. The CDR3 carries no conserved terminal phenylalanine or tryptophan, so it likely arises from a read error. The chain has TRBV6-1 and TRBJ1-2, with D tentatively TRBD1 (6 bases). Trimming left V 5 bases short and J 1 base short, with 11 bases between. Germline values: CDR1 MNHNS, CDR2 SASEGT. This CDR3 spans 14 amino acids. CDR3 protein: CASSPDSLNYGYTL. CDR3 nucleotide sequence: TGTGCCAGCAGTCCGGACAGTCTTAACTATGGCTACACCCTC.

This clonotype was counted ten times or more. The genes are TRBV20-1 and TRBJ2-2, with 7 bases fitting TRBD2. In germline, CDR1 is DFQATT, CDR2 SNEGSKA (reference sequence). The ends lost 6 bases at V and 0 bases at J; junction bases unmatched: 10. The CDR3 contains 16 residues. CDR3 coding DNA: TGCAGTGCGCGCGGGGGAGGGCACACGAACACCGGGGAGCTGTTTTTT. It specifies CSARGGGHTNTGELFF.

This clonotype was counted ten times or more. The V and J genes are TRBV19 and TRBJ2-2, with D perhaps TRBD1 (6 bases). This CDR3 contains 15 residues. Trimming stripped 3 bases from V and 5 bases from J, with 13 bases between. From germline, CDR1 is LNHDA and CDR2 SQIVND (reference sequence). The CDR3 DNA reads as TGTGCCAGTAGTATTCGGGGACATCTGACCGGGGAGCTGTTTTTT. Residues: CASSIRGHLTGELFF.

This clonotype has more than one count but fewer than ten. A read error may explain this, as a much larger clone is one base away. This chain connects TRBV7-2 to TRBJ2-1, with D possibly TRBD1 on 5 matching bases. The CDR3 contains 16 residues. V dropped 5 bases and J dropped 6 bases, with 20 bases sitting between them. Germline V gives CDR1 SGHTA, CDR2 FQGNSA. As DNA, the CDR3 is TGTGCCAGCAGCCCAAAATGGGGCGGCCCAGCCAATGAGCAGTTCTTC. It codes for CASSPKWGGPANEQFF.

For this clonotype: A much bigger clone sits one base away, suggesting this may be a read error. The chain is built from TRBV5-1 and TRBJ2-3, with 7 bases identical to TRBD1. This CDR3 is built from 15 residues. Germline V CDR1 and CDR2: SGHRS, YFSETQ. Trimming took 7 bases from V and 0 from J; bases not matched to a gene: 8. The CDR3 protein is CASGLGTDSTDTQYF. As DNA, the CDR3 is TGCGCCAGCGGCCTGGGGACAGATAGCACAGATACGCAGTATTTT.

This clonotype was picked up many times. J is TRBJ2-5 and V is TRBV5-1, with 11 positions matching TRBD2. The germline gives CDR1 SGHRS, CDR2 YFSETQ. CDR3 length: 14 residues. The V segment lost 2 bases and the J segment 5 bases; nucleotides outside the gene matches: 2. The CDR3 sequence is CASSFSGGAETQYF. The DNA for the CDR3 is TGCGCCAGCAGCTTTAGCGGGGGGGCGGAGACCCAGTACTTC.

The CDR3: CSAGGTGRYYGYTF. The DNA for the CDR3 is TGCAGTGCAGGCGGGACAGGACGGTACTATGGCTACACCTTC. The chain employs TRBV20-1 and TRBJ1-2; TRBD1 matches 8 bases. Unmatched junction bases numbered 9, after V lost 6 bases and J lost 3 bases. Germline lookup yields CDR1 DFQATT and CDR2 SNEGSKA (reference sequence). The CDR3 has 14 residues.

The table lists this clonotype with many counts. This sequence joins TRBV5-1 and TRBJ2-1; D not certain. The V gene's germline CDR1 is SGHRS and CDR2 YFSETQ. V was trimmed by 0 bases and J by 0 bases, leaving 7 bases between them. This CDR3 contains 15 residues. The CDR3 DNA reads TGCGCCAGCAGCTTGGAGGTTAGCTCCTACAATGAGCAGTTCTTC. It yields the protein CASSLEVSSYNEQFF. Variable domain in full (rest from reference TRBV5-1 and TRBJ2-1): KAGVTQTPRYLIKTRGQQVTLSCSPISGHRSVSWYQQTPGQGLQFLFEYFSETQRNKGNFPGRFSGRQFSNSRSEMNVSTLELGDSALYLCASSLEVSSYNEQFFGPGTRLTVL.

About this clonotype: A much larger clone differs by one base, so this may be a read error. J is TRBJ1-3 and V is TRBV11-2, with D unclear. CDR3 length: 12 residues. Germline V gene lookup returns CDR1 SGHAT and CDR2 FQNNGV. The CDR3 nucleotides read TGTGCCAGCAGCTTAGAGGGAAACGCCATATATTTT. Amino acid sequence: CASSLEGNAIYF.

As for this clonotype: The conserved closing phenylalanine or tryptophan is absent in this CDR3, likely reflecting a read error. The gene calls are TRBV28 and TRBJ1-6; possibly TRBD1 for D (5 bases). Germline V CDR1 and CDR2: MDHEN, SYDVKM. Trimming removed 6 bases at V and 6 bases at J, with 6 bases between. The CDR3 is 12 residues long. The CDR3 DNA follows: TGTGCCAGCAGGGGGCCTAATTCACCCCTCCACTCT. As protein: CASRGPNSPLHS.

The chain recombines TRBV30 with TRBJ2-1; D is possibly TRBD1 (6 bases). This CDR3 has 14 amino acids. Trimming took off 5 bases at V and 0 bases at J, with 11 bases between the two ends. Germline V gene sequence: CDR1 GTSNPN, CDR2 SVGIG (reference sequence). The CDR3 nucleotides are TGTGCCTGGGTTCCGGGACACTCCTACAATGAGCAGTTCTTC. Amino acid sequence: CAWVPGHSYNEQFF.

This clonotype was counted many times. This chain uses TRBV7-2 with TRBJ2-7, with 11 bases lining up with TRBD2. CDR3 length equals 14 residues. The trim removed 5 bases at V and 4 bases at J, leaving 4 bases unmatched. CDR1 SGHTA and CDR2 FQGNSA come from the germline V gene. The CDR3 sequence: CASSLTSGMYEQYF. CDR3 in DNA: TGTGCCAGCAGCCTGACTAGCGGGATGTACGAGCAGTACTTC. Drawing the rest from reference TRBV7-2 and TRBJ2-7, the complete variable domain is GAGVSQSPSNKVTEKGKDVELRCDPISGHTALYWYRQSLGQGLEFLIYFQGNSAPDKSGLPSDRFSAERTGGSVSTLTIQRTQQEDSAVYLCASSLTSGMYEQYFGPGTRLTVT.

In the case of this clonotype: This may arise from a read error, as a much more abundant clone is one base away. The chain is built from TRBV7-3 and TRBJ2-7, with a possible D match to TRBD2 (9 bases). The CDR3 is made up of 15 amino acids. Germline CDR1 and CDR2: SGHTA and FQGTGA. CDR3 sequence (DNA): TGTGCCAGCCGCCGGACAGGGACTAGCTCCTACGAGCAGTGCTTC. Protein: CASRRTGTSSYEQCF.

About this clonotype: A much larger clone is a single base away; this may be a read error. The chain links TRBV19 to TRBJ2-5; 11 positions agree with TRBD1. From germline, CDR1 is LNHDA and CDR2 SQIVND (reference sequence). This CDR3 spans 14 amino acids. With V trimmed by 6 bases and J by 9 bases, 9 bases remained unmatched. For the CDR3, the DNA is TGTGCCAGTAGACCGGACAGGGGGCATGAGGCCCAGTACTTC. Translating it yields CASRPDRGHEAQYF.

Concerning this clonotype itself: A clone one base away is much larger, so this may be a read error. The chain combines TRBV19 with TRBJ2-5; 10 bases align to TRBD2. This CDR3 spans 16 amino acids. In germline, CDR1 is LNHDA, CDR2 SQIVND (reference sequence). CDR3 residues: CASSIGLAGGQETQHF. DNA for the CDR3: TGTGCCAGTAGTATAGGATTAGCGGGAGGACAAGAGACCCAGCACTTC. The entire variable domain, with the rest obtained from reference TRBV19 and TRBJ2-5, is as follows: DGGITQSPKYLFRKEGQNVTLSCEQNLNHDAMYWYRQDPGQGLRLIYYSQIVNDFQKGDIAEGYSVSREKKESFPLTVTSAQKNPTAFYLCASSIGLAGGQETQHFGPGTRLLVL.

There are a few counts of this clonotype. The genes are TRBV27 and TRBJ2-3, with TRBD2 matching over 10 bases. CDR3 size: 14 residues. The V and J ends lost 10 bases and 4 bases, in that order; junction bases with no gene match: 8. Germline lookup yields CDR1 MNHEY and CDR2 SMNVEV (reference sequence). The CDR3 region has the DNA TGTGCCACCTATCTAGCGGGGGCGTCAGATACGCAGTATTTT. Encoded protein: CATYLAGASDTQYF.

This clonotype has just a few counts. This chain links TRBV6-5 with TRBJ1-5, with D hard to call. CDR1 is MNHEY, CDR2 SVGAGI, per germline. Trimming took 5 bases from V and 7 from J, leaving 18 bases between them. The CDR3 is 15 residues long. The CDR3 bases are TGTGCCAGCAGTAGTTCACTTCAGAAGAGGCAGCCCCAGCATTTT. It codes for CASSSSLQKRQPQHF.

Ten or more counts support this clonotype. The rearrangement joins TRBV6-1 to TRBJ2-7, with D uncertain. Germline CDR1 and CDR2: MNHNS and SASEGT. The CDR3 has 13 amino acids. Trimming cost V 1 base and J 1 base, with 5 bases left between them. The DNA of the CDR3 is TGTGCCAGCAGTGAAGGAAATTCCTACGAGCAGTACTTC. This encodes CASSEGNSYEQYF.

With regard to this clonotype: A much more abundant neighbour one base away suggests this may be a read error. The V and J genes are TRBV9 and TRBJ2-3, with 11 bases matching TRBD1. The germline V gene encodes CDR1 SGDLS and CDR2 YYNGEE. V shed 3 bases and J 3 bases; nucleotides not matched to a gene: 9. The CDR3 has 17 residues. CDR3 coding DNA: TGTGCCAGCAGCGCAGCCGGGACAGGGGGGTTGACAGATACGCAGTATTTT. It encodes CASSAAGTGGLTDTQYF.

This clonotype was seen many times. The chain recombines TRBV2 with TRBJ2-7; 7 positions agree with TRBD1. Losses at the gene ends were 4 bases for V and 0 bases for J; bases not matched to a gene: 3. CDR1 is SNHLY and CDR2 is FYNNEI in the germline V gene. The CDR3 runs 14 residues. For the CDR3, the DNA is TGTGCCAGCAGTGTCGACAGGGACTCCTACGAGCAGTACTTC. It translates to CASSVDRDSYEQYF.

The chain couples TRBV6-5 to TRBJ2-2; 7 bases match TRBD1. The V and J ends lost 10 bases and 0 bases, in that order; junction bases with no gene match: 8. There are 15 residues in the CDR3. Germline CDR1 MNHEY, CDR2 SVGAGI. CDR3 sequence: CATQGQGANTGELFF. For the CDR3, the DNA is TGTGCCACCCAGGGGCAGGGGGCGAACACCGGGGAGCTGTTTTTT.

Ten or more counts support this clonotype. The chain joins TRBV19 to TRBJ2-7, with a weak D call TRBD1 (6 bases). The CDR3 is made up of 14 amino acids. The V and J ends lost 4 bases and 1 base respectively, with 11 bases between them. CDR1 and CDR2 (germline): LNHDA, SQIVND (reference sequence). This CDR3 is CASSKRDTSYEQYF. In DNA, the CDR3 is TGTGCCAGTAGTAAACGGGACACTTCCTACGAGCAGTACTTC.

This clonotype was detected ten times or more. The chain carries TRBV2 and TRBJ2-2; 14 positions match TRBD2. Unmatched junction bases numbered 0, after V lost 6 bases and J lost 6 bases. CDR1 and CDR2 (germline): SNHLY, FYNNEI. The CDR3 has 14 residues. CDR3 sequence reads: CASRTSGRAGELFF. DNA of the CDR3: TGTGCCAGCAGGACTAGCGGGAGGGCCGGGGAGCTGTTTTTT.